This TCR beta chain originates from a study of T cell repertoires in cytomegalovirus infection. Across the whole study: The authors used CMV epitopes that were HLA-C-restricted (recently identified) and HLA-B-restricted (well studied). Signatures in public TCR beta sequences pointed to both CMV infection and matching HLA type.

TCRdb fed the reads into MiXCR, producing one record per CDR3 protein. The repertoire holds 680,000 or so distinct CDR3 sequences, around 32% seen once, with 15% to 20% in the top ten. V was trimmed by 2 bases and J by 7 bases, leaving 21 bases between them. From germline, CDR1 is MNHNS and CDR2 SASEGT. The CDR3 runs to 16 residues. This clonotype was observed a handful of times. As yet, its antigen is unknown. The sample in question was cultured PBMCs, obtained from culture after CMV antigen stimulation. This rearrangement joins TRBV6-1 to TRBJ2-7; the D gene could be TRBD1 or TRBD2 (5 bases each). The sequence was collected from a human donor in good health (CMV status not recorded). Some clones in this sample may be carry-over from other donors' samples. CDR3 nucleotides: TGTGCCAGCAGTGAATGGGTCGGGGACCAGCGAGGAGAGCAGTACTTC. Encoded protein: CASSEWVGDQRGEQYF.